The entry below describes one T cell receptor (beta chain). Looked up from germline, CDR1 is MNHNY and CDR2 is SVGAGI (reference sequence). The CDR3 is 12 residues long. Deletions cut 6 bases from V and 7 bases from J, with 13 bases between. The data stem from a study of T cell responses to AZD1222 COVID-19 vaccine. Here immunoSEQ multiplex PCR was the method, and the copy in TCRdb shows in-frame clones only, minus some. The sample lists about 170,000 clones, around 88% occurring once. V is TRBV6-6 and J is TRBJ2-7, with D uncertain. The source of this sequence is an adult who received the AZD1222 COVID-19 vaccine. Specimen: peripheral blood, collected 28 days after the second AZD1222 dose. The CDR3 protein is CASSPTPREQYF. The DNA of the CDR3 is TGTGCCAGCAGCCCCACCCCCAGGGAGCAGTACTTC.